This entry lists 21 T cell receptor beta chains sequenced from one sample in a study of a mutant IDH1 vaccine in newly diagnosed glioma. The time point denotes: week 11, during vaccination. Every vaccination contained 300 ug of the mutant IDH1 20-mer peptide and was paired with topical imiquimod. Data came from immunoSEQ multiplex PCR; TCRdb stores just in-frame clones and leaves some out. The data hold around 62,000 clones, with about nine tenths observed a single time. Which antigens these TCRs recognize remains unknown. The sequenced sample was PBMCs, obtained from a glioma patient whose treatment included an IDH1 peptide vaccine. All receptors derive from a man aged 35-49 years with glioma.

The V gene is TRBV11-3, the J gene TRBJ2-7; D unresolved. Germline V gives CDR1 SGHNT, CDR2 YENEEA. The CDR3 contains 13 residues. Trimming left V 1 base short and J 2 bases short, with 6 bases between. The CDR3 DNA follows: TGTGCCAGCAGCTTAGGCCCAACCTACGAGCAGTACTTC. This sequence encodes CASSLGPTYEQYF.

This clone was seen more than once but under ten times. Germline is not matched at one junction end, which may reflect a read error. The chain uses TRBV7-7 and TRBJ2-2, with a possible D match to TRBD2 (5 bases). Germline assignment: CDR1 SSHAT and CDR2 FNYEAQ (reference sequence). The CDR3 length is 14 residues. The CDR3 sequence: CASSFDPGDGELFF. In DNA form, the CDR3 reads TGTGCTAGCAGCTTCGACCCCGGGGACGGGGAGCTGTTTTTT.

The J gene is TRBJ2-3, the V gene TRBV7-9; 10 bases align to TRBD2. V trimming: 4 bases; J trimming: 2 bases; junction bases outside the gene matches: 12. CDR3 size: 18 residues. Germline-derived CDR1 and CDR2 are SEHNR and FQNEAQ (reference sequence). The CDR3 coding sequence is TGTGCCAGCAGCTCCCTAGCGGGAGATCTCCTCCTCACAGATACGCAGTATTTT. Protein sequence: CASSSLAGDLLLTDTQYF.

The chain employs TRBV7-8 and TRBJ2-3; 11 nucleotides line up with TRBD2. The CDR3 totals 17 residues. After removal of 5 bases from V and 4 bases from J, the junction contained 11 bases not matched to a gene. Germline V lookup: CDR1 SGHVS, CDR2 FQNEAQ. The chain's CDR3 is CASSVLTSGIAPDTQYF. The DNA of the CDR3 is TGTGCCAGCAGCGTCCTGACTAGCGGGATTGCCCCAGATACGCAGTATTTT.

The CDR3 protein is CSAGTSGSPQFF. The CDR3 DNA follows: TGCAGCGCCGGGACTAGCGGGAGTCCCCAGTTCTTC. The chain carries TRBV29-1 and TRBJ2-1; 14 bases agree with TRBD2. Germline CDR1 and CDR2: SQVTM and ANQGSEA. The CDR3 is 12 residues long. The V and J ends lost 7 bases and 13 bases, in that order; junction bases with no gene match: 6.

This clone was detected once. The chain combines TRBV7-9 with TRBJ1-2, with 8 bases matching TRBD1. This CDR3 has 15 amino acids. Germline V gives CDR1 SEHNR, CDR2 FQNEAQ (reference sequence). J was trimmed by 4 bases and V by 4 bases; bases with no gene match: 8. The DNA for the CDR3 is TGTGCCAGCAGCTCCTACAGGGGGGTGGGCTATGGCTACACCTTC. Translation: CASSSYRGVGYGYTF.

This chain uses TRBV10-3 with TRBJ2-3; maybe TRBD2 (7 bases). CDR1 and CDR2 (germline): ENHRY, SYGVKD. Trimming removed 4 bases from V and 3 bases from J, with 20 bases in between. This CDR3 comprises 17 residues. This CDR3 reads CAISATGGVGGTDTQYF. CDR3 nucleotides: TGTGCCATCAGTGCCACGGGGGGCGTCGGAGGGACAGATACGCAGTATTTT.

This CDR3 is CASTSWDRGGYGYTF. The CDR3 DNA sequence: TGTGCCAGCACATCGTGGGACAGGGGAGGTTATGGCTACACCTTC. V is TRBV27 and J is TRBJ1-2, with 10 bases matching TRBD1. Germline V gene data show CDR1 as MNHEY and CDR2 as SMNVEV (reference sequence). J gave up 5 bases and V 7 bases, and 10 bases lay outside the gene matches. The CDR3 totals 15 residues.

The DNA of the CDR3 is TGCGCCAGCAGCTATGGACAGGCACAAGAGACCCAGTACTTC. Translated: CASSYGQAQETQYF. This sequence joins TRBV5-1 and TRBJ2-5; 7 positions agree with TRBD1. Trimming cost V 3 bases and J 2 bases; bases outside gene matches: 4. This CDR3 is built from 14 residues. From germline, CDR1 is SGHRS and CDR2 YFSETQ.

In this sample, this clone turned up once. The chain links TRBV5-6 to TRBJ2-7, with 8 bases identical to TRBD1. Germline V lookup: CDR1 SGHDT, CDR2 YYEEEE. The CDR3 is made up of 13 amino acids. The V gene end was trimmed by 4 bases and the J gene end by 3 bases; junction bases not matched to a gene: 3. In nucleotides, the CDR3 is TGTGCCAGCAGCCGGGGACAGGTCTACGAGCAGTACTTC. It encodes CASSRGQVYEQYF.

In its sample, this clone was seen once. This chain joins TRBV11-3 and TRBJ2-3; 8 positions agree with TRBD2. Germline V gene sequence: CDR1 SGHNT, CDR2 YENEEA. This CDR3 has 14 amino acids. The trim removed 5 bases at V and 7 bases at J, leaving 8 bases unmatched. The CDR3 DNA reads as TGTGCCAGCAGCCCCGGGAGGGCCATTTATACGCAGTATTTT. It translates to CASSPGRAIYTQYF.

This chain connects TRBV28 to TRBJ1-2; maybe TRBD1 (6 bases). The V and J ends lost 6 bases and 2 bases respectively, with 7 bases between them. From germline, CDR1 is MDHEN and CDR2 SYDVKM. The CDR3 loop spans 12 amino acids. The CDR3 region is CASRTGNYGYTF. The CDR3 DNA sequence: TGTGCCAGCAGAACAGGGAACTATGGCTACACCTTC.

The chain links TRBV5-1 to TRBJ1-1; D perhaps matches TRBD1 (5 bases). The CDR3 loop spans 14 amino acids. The V gene's germline CDR1 is SGHRS and CDR2 YFSETQ. V lost 3 bases to trimming and J lost 1 base, with 10 bases between them. The DNA for the CDR3 is TGCGCCAGCAGCTCTGGGACTGAGAACACTGAAGCTTTCTTT. Its protein product is CASSSGTENTEAFF.

The chain has TRBV7-9 and TRBJ2-1; TRBD1 is a possible D gene (5 bases). Deletions cut 5 bases from V and 5 bases from J, with 13 bases between. The CDR3 loop spans 14 amino acids. CDR1 and CDR2 (germline): SEHNR, FQNEAQ (reference sequence). CDR3 protein: CASSQERQNNEQFF. The CDR3 DNA sequence: TGTGCCAGCAGCCAAGAACGACAGAACAATGAGCAGTTCTTC.

The count of this clone is one. V is TRBV6-6 and J is TRBJ1-2; no firm D call. CDR1 and CDR2 (germline): MNHNY, SVGAGI (reference sequence). The CDR3 totals 15 residues. Between the trimmed V and J ends, which lost 0 bases and 2 bases, there was a span of 10 bases. For the CDR3, the DNA is TGTGCCAGCAGTTACTCGGGCCAGGCAAACTATGGCTACACCTTC. It specifies CASSYSGQANYGYTF.

The rearrangement joins TRBV19 to TRBJ2-7; no reliable D call. This CDR3 is 12 amino acids long. Germline assignment: CDR1 LNHDA and CDR2 SQIVND (reference sequence). Deletions cut 6 bases from V and 2 bases from J, with 8 bases between. The CDR3 is CASRGIPYEQYV. The CDR3 nucleotides are TGTGCCAGTAGGGGTATCCCCTACGAGCAGTACGTC.

The V call is TRBV13, the J call TRBJ2-3; D may match TRBD1 or TRBD2 (5 bases each). CDR3 size: 15 residues. Germline V gene data show CDR1 as PRHDT and CDR2 as FYEKMQ (reference sequence). V dropped 5 bases and J dropped 7 bases, with 19 bases sitting between them. CDR3 in DNA: TGTGCCAGCAGCGACCGGGACCCTGGGGTAAATACGCAGTATTTT. Translated: CASSDRDPGVNTQYF.

The J gene is TRBJ2-1, the V gene TRBV14; D gene ambiguous. V gave up 0 bases and J gave up 6 bases, with 6 bases separating them. Germline V lookup: CDR1 SGHDN, CDR2 FVKESK. CDR3 length: 13 amino acids. CDR3 amino acids: CASSQDYVNEQFF. The CDR3 region has the DNA TGTGCCAGCAGCCAAGATTACGTCAATGAGCAGTTCTTC.

This chain connects TRBV11-1 to TRBJ2-7; the D is unclear. The CDR3 totals 13 residues. V was trimmed by 5 bases and J by 2 bases, leaving 10 bases between them. Germline V lookup: CDR1 SGHAT, CDR2 FQDESV (reference sequence). The CDR3 bases are TGTGCCAGCAGCCCGGTGGGGACCTACGAGCAGTACTTC. It specifies CASSPVGTYEQYF. Variable domain in full (rest from reference TRBV11-1 and TRBJ2-7): EAEVAQSPRYKITEKSQAVAFWCDPISGHATLYWYRQILGQGPELLVQFQDESVVDDSQLPKDRFSAERLKGVDSTLKIQPAELGDSAMYLCASSPVGTYEQYFGPGTRLTVT.

J is TRBJ2-5 and V is TRBV28, with TRBD1 matching 7 bases. In germline, CDR1 is MDHEN, CDR2 SYDVKM. The trim removed 4 bases at V and 4 bases at J, leaving 9 bases unmatched. The CDR3 length is 15 residues. The CDR3 spells CASSSLTGEAETQYF. CDR3 DNA: TGTGCCAGCAGTTCCCTTACAGGGGAAGCAGAGACCCAGTACTTC.

The chain links TRBV6-1 to TRBJ1-6; D unclear. With 6 bases removed from V and 4 bases from J, the gap between germline ends came to 13 bases. Germline V gene sequence: CDR1 MNHNS, CDR2 SASEGT. This CDR3 region has 15 residues. The CDR3 here is CASRPIRTYNSPLHF. CDR3 nucleotides: TGTGCCAGCAGGCCGATCCGGACGTATAATTCACCCCTCCACTTT.